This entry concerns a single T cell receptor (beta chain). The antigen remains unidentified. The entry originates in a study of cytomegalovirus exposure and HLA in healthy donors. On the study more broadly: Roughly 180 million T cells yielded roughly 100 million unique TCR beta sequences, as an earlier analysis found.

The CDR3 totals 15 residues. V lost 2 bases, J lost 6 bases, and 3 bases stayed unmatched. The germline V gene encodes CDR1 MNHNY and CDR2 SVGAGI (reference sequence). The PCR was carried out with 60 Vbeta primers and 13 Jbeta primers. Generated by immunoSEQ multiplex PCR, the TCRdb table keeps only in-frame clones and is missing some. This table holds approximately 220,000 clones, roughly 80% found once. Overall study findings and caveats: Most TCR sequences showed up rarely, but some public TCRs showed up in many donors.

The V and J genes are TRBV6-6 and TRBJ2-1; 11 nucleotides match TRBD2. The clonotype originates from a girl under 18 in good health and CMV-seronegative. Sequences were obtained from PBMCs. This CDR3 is CASSYGTSGTNEQFF. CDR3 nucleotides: TGTGCCAGCAGTTACGGGACTAGCGGTACCAATGAGCAGTTCTTC.